This entry features one TCR beta chain sequence. The data are from a study of blood T cell repertoires in COVID-19. Overall study: The United States, Italy and Spain supplied acute and convalescent COVID-19 samples. The analysed material was cDNA or gDNA that came from T cells, B-cell-depleted T cells, or PBMCs.

While infection was still active, Seattle patients were enrolled and then followed longitudinally. Profiled with immunoSEQ multiplex PCR; TCRdb holds only in-frame clones, not every one. The table includes fewer than 300,000 clones, 80% to 85% detected once. The CDR3 is 15 amino acids. After removal of 0 bases from V and 6 bases from J, the junction contained 2 bases not matched to a gene. Germline CDR1 and CDR2: LGHDT and YNNKEL (reference sequence). This sequence originates from a person in their 70s with COVID-19, enrolled during active disease. This chain joins TRBV3-1 (or the pseudogene TRBV3-2) and TRBJ2-1, with TRBD2 identical over 10 bases. The sample comprised peripheral blood. The CDR3 sequence is CASSQELAGFNEQFF. In DNA form, the CDR3 reads TGTGCCAGCAGCCAAGAACTAGCGGGGTTCAATGAGCAGTTCTTC.